This passage covers 9 T cell receptor beta chains from one sample sequenced in a study of cytomegalovirus exposure and HLA in healthy donors. This table comes from immunoSEQ multiplex PCR, and its TCRdb copy is limited to in-frame clones, with some not included. The sample contains more than 120,000 clones, approximately 90% of which appear only once. The specimen was PBMCs. The receptors stem from a man aged 18 to 29 in good health and CMV-seropositive.

The chain carries TRBV5-1 and TRBJ2-1, with a tentative D call TRBD2 (6 bases). The CDR3 length is 17 residues. The germline V gene has CDR1 SGHRS and CDR2 YFSETQ. Trimming removed 4 bases from V and 0 bases from J, with 17 bases in between. CDR3 nucleotide sequence: TGCGCCAGCAGCGGAGGGCAGACTCAAAGCTCCTACAATGAGCAGTTCTTC. This sequence encodes CASSGGQTQSSYNEQFF.

CDR3 bases: TGTGCCAGCAGTCTAGGGGGGGCTGAAGCTTTCTTT. As protein: CASSLGGAEAFF. The rearrangement links TRBV2 to TRBJ1-1; maybe TRBD1 (6 bases). The germline V gene encodes CDR1 SNHLY and CDR2 FYNNEI. The ends were cut back, 5 bases at V and 6 bases at J, with 10 bases in the middle. CDR3 length equals 12 residues. Combining the CDR3 with reference TRBV2 and TRBJ1-1 gives the whole variable domain EPEVTQTPSHQVTQMGQEVILRCVPISNHLYFYWYRQILGQKVEFLVSFYNNEISEKSEIFDDQFSVERPDGSNFTLKIRSTKLEDSAMYFCASSLGGAEAFFGQGTRLTVV.

The J gene is TRBJ2-1, the V gene TRBV30, with a tentative D call TRBD2 (6 bases). The CDR3 extends over 15 amino acids. Deletions cut 5 bases from V and 0 bases from J, with 14 bases between. Germline V lookup: CDR1 GTSNPN, CDR2 SVGIG (reference sequence). CDR3 amino acids: CAWGGSRDSYNEQFF. CDR3 nucleotides: TGTGCCTGGGGAGGGTCCCGGGACTCCTACAATGAGCAGTTCTTC.

This clone was picked up a small number of times. The rearrangement links TRBV6-4 to TRBJ1-2; D ambiguous. V was clipped by 0 bases and J by 7 bases, with 21 bases between them. The V gene's germline CDR1 is MRHNA and CDR2 SNTAGT. This CDR3 contains 17 residues. The CDR3 coding sequence is TGTGCCAGCAGTGACTCGTTTAGCAGGTCTGGGGAGGCTGGCTACACCTTC. Its translation: CASSDSFSRSGEAGYTF.

The genes are TRBV19 and TRBJ1-2; D unresolved. The CDR3 consists of 14 residues. Germline values: CDR1 LNHDA, CDR2 SQIVND (reference sequence). Trimming pared 5 bases from V and 8 bases from J, leaving 18 bases between. CDR3 DNA sequence: TGTGCCAGTAGTGGTAGAGAAAAGTACTGGGGCTACACCTTC. This codes for CASSGREKYWGYTF.

V is TRBV10-3 and J is TRBJ2-7; unclear D gene. Trimming shortened V by 7 bases and J by 3 bases, and 13 bases separated the two germline ends. Germline CDR1 reads ENHRY; CDR2 reads SYGVKD. CDR3 size: 13 residues. The CDR3 nucleotides read TGTGCCATCACTCCCCTCCAGGACTACGAGCAGTACTTC. As protein: CAITPLQDYEQYF.

This chain uses TRBV6-1 with TRBJ1-1, with 7 bases that match TRBD1. This CDR3 region has 13 residues. Per germline, CDR1 MNHNS and CDR2 SASEGT. V dropped 7 bases and J dropped 11; count of bases not matched to a gene: 13. CDR3 sequence (DNA): TGTGCCAGCACTCGGGGACAGAAGGATCGCGCTTTCTTT. It translates to CASTRGQKDRAFF.

This clone has just a few counts. The CDR3: CASSQASPLATSSYEQYF. The CDR3 DNA reads as TGCGCCAGCAGCCAAGCCTCCCCTTTGGCCACTAGTTCCTACGAGCAGTACTTC. The chain uses TRBV4-1 and TRBJ2-7, with D possibly TRBD2 on 5 matching bases. The CDR3 consists of 18 residues. Trimming pared 1 base from V and 1 base from J, leaving 20 bases between. In germline, CDR1 is MGHRA, CDR2 YSYEKL.

This clone was observed a handful of times. This chain uses TRBV5-4 with TRBJ2-7; TRBD2 matches at 8 bases. The CDR3 has 15 residues. Germline V gene lookup returns CDR1 SGHNT and CDR2 YYREEE (reference sequence). Losses at the gene ends were 6 bases for V and 4 bases for J; bases not matched to a gene: 12. The CDR3 coding sequence is TGTGCCAGCACCATCACCGGGACTAGTTCGTACGAGCAGTACTTC. Residues: CASTITGTSSYEQYF.